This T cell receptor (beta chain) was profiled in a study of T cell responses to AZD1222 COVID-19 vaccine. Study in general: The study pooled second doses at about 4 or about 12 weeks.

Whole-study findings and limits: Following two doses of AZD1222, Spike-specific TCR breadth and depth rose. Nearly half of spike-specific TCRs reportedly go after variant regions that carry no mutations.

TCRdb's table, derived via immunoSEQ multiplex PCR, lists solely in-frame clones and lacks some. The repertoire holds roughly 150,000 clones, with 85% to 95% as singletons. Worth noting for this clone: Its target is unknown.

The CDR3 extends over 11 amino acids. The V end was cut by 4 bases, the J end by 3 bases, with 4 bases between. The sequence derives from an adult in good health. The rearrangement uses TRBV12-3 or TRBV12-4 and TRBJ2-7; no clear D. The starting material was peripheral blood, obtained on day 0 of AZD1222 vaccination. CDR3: CASSSFYEQYF. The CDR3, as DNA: TGTGCCAGCAGTTCTTTCTACGAGCAGTACTTC.